This is a list of T cell receptor beta chains from one sample in a study of blood T cell repertoires in COVID-19. Method: immunoSEQ multiplex PCR; TCRdb's copy keeps in-frame clones and lacks some. The sample lists about 78,000 clones; around 90% were seen once. The sample was peripheral blood. The receptors shown here come from a woman over 75 with active or convalescent COVID-19. Each CDR3 is given with its conserved first and last residue. The order of the fields is clone size, V gene, J gene, CDR3 length, D gene, CDR3 DNA, CDR3 protein. The D gene is left open where the match is weak. Only some rows state a clone size, as once, few, many or a class for expanded clones.

>NA|TRBV4-2|TRBJ2-2|17|NA
TGTGCCAGCAGCCAATCCCGACTAACTACTGACACCGGGGAGCTGTTTTTT
CASSQSRLTTDTGELFF
>once|TRBV25-1|TRBJ2-2|16|TRBD2
TGTGCCAGTCGACCTAGCGGGGGTAATCGGGCCGGGGAGCTGTTTTTT
CASRPSGGNRAGELFF
>NA|TRBV7-2|TRBJ1-3|17|NA
TGTGCCAGCAGCTTCCTTCCAGGACTGGGCTCTGGAAACACCATATATTTT
CASSFLPGLGSGNTIYF
>few|TRBV2|TRBJ1-5|17|TRBD1
TGTGCCAGCAGTCACGACAGGGAGGCCGGTGGCAATCAGCCCCAGCATTTT
CASSHDREAGGNQPQHF
>NA|TRBV7-8|TRBJ2-1|15|TRBD1
TGTGCCAGCAGCTCAATATGGGACAGGGCCGATGAGCAGTTCTTC
CASSSIWDRADEQFF
>once|TRBV28|TRBJ2-3|16|TRBD2
TGTGCCAGCAGTTCTAGACTAGCGGGAGGGCTTTTCACGCAGTATTTT
CASSSRLAGGLFTQYF
>NA|TRBV9|TRBJ1-6|15|NA
TGTGCCAGCAGCGCAACGGGACTGAGCAATTCACCCCTCCACTTT
CASSATGLSNSPLHF
>NA|TRBV6-5|TRBJ2-7|15|NA
TGTGCCAGCAGTTACTCTTACAGGGCCTCCTACGAGCAGTACTTC
CASSYSYRASYEQYF
>NA|TRBV6-2/TRBV6-3|TRBJ2-1|11|NA
TGTGCCAGCAGTCAGGCGAATGAGCAGTTCTTC
CASSQANEQFF
>NA|TRBV5-1|TRBJ2-3|15|TRBD2
TGCGCCAGCAGCTGGGGGACTAGCGGCACAGATACGCAGTATTTT
CASSWGTSGTDTQYF
>NA|TRBV4-1|TRBJ1-6|17|NA
TGCGCCAGCAGCCAAGAGTGGGACATCTCCTATAATTCACCCCTCCACTTT
CASSQEWDISYNSPLHF
>NA|TRBV12-3/TRBV12-4|TRBJ2-7|13|TRBD2
TGTGCCACCGGGAGGGGAGGGCCCTACGAGCAGTACTTC
CATGRGGPYEQYF
>NA|TRBV6-5|TRBJ1-5|15|NA
TGTGCCAGCAGTTACTCGAGGCAGGGGAATCAGCCCCAGCATTTT
CASSYSRQGNQPQHF
>NA|TRBV4-3|TRBJ2-1|16|TRBD2
TGCGCCAGCAGCCAAGCCGGGACTAGCGTTTACAATGAGCAGTTCTTC
CASSQAGTSVYNEQFF
>NA|TRBV11-2|TRBJ2-7|14|TRBD2
TGTGCCAGCAGCACCCAACCAGAGCGGGGGGAGCAGTACTTC
CASSTQPERGEQYF
>NA|TRBV15|TRBJ2-5|16|TRBD2
TGTGCCACCAGCATCCGACTAGCGGGTCCCGTGGAGACCCAGTACTTC
CATSIRLAGPVETQYF